Sequencing of this TCR beta chain was carried out in a study of T cells in Graves' hyperthyroidism and ophthalmopathy. The source material, RNA transcripts, was used to amplify TCR beta CDR3 regions. HTBI primers were used for first-round RT-PCR of the TCR CDR3. TCRdb re-called the multiplex PCR reads with MiXCR, one entry per CDR3 protein. The table records 530,000 or so distinct CDR3 sequences, approximately 24% of them present only once. Trimming removed 3 bases from V and 5 bases from J, with 19 bases in between. The CDR3 runs 15 residues. Germline V lookup: CDR1 DFQATT, CDR2 SNEGSKA (reference sequence). Findings of the study overall: Ophthalmopathy, which appeared later, was predicted by the model a median approximately 6.7 months before onset.

This clonotype was picked up many times. Its antigen remains unknown. V and J are TRBV20-1 and TRBJ1-2; D possibly corresponds to TRBD1 (5 bases). The sequence was collected from a woman in her thirties with Graves' ophthalmopathy. Sequenced: blood. The CDR3 spells CSASGGLPTSYGYTF. In DNA, the CDR3 is TGCAGTGCTAGTGGGGGACTGCCGACGAGTTATGGCTACACCTTC.